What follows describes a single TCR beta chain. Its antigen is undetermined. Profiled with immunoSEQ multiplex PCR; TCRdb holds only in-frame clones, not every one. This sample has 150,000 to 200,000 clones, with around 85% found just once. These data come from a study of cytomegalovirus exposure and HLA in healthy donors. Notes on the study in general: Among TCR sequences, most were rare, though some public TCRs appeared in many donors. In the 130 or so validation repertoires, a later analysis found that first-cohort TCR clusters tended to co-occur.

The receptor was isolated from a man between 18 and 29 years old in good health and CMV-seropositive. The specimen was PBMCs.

In nucleotides, the CDR3 is TGTGCCAGCAGTTTGGGAACCGGGGTTCAAGAGACCCAGTACTTC. Amino acids: CASSLGTGVQETQYF. The chain links TRBV27 to TRBJ2-5; D perhaps matches TRBD2 (5 bases). V was cut by 3 bases and J by 2 bases, with 13 bases left in between. The CDR3 is made up of 15 amino acids. The germline V gene has CDR1 MNHEY and CDR2 SMNVEV (reference sequence).